The entry below gives a single TCR beta chain sequence along with its context. Antigen specificity is unknown. Sequence at one end of the junction differs from germline and may be a read error. Germline V gene lookup returns CDR1 LNHDA and CDR2 SQIVND (reference sequence). This CDR3 is 15 amino acids long. PCR used 60 Vbeta primers and 13 Jbeta primers. In the original analysis: Some 10 million shared chains were among the roughly 80 million unique TCR beta chains that a later analysis counted. The method was immunoSEQ multiplex PCR; TCRdb's version includes in-frame clones alone and lacks a portion of them. V and J calls plus clone size are reproduced from that table; the DNA served to infer D and trimming. The sample has fewer than 200,000 clones; under 70% are singletons. The data were obtained in a study of cytomegalovirus exposure and HLA in healthy donors. Study-level findings and limits: When presence/absence was analysed, sequencing depth was taken to be roughly uniform across donors.

V is TRBV19 and J is TRBJ2-6; 7 bases align to TRBD1. The sequencing input was PBMCs. This receptor was obtained from a woman aged 40 to 55 in good health and CMV-seropositive. The CDR3 DNA is TGTGCCAGTAGGATAGGGGGCTTTGGGGCCAACGTCCTGACTTTC. Its translation is CASRIGGFGANVLTF.